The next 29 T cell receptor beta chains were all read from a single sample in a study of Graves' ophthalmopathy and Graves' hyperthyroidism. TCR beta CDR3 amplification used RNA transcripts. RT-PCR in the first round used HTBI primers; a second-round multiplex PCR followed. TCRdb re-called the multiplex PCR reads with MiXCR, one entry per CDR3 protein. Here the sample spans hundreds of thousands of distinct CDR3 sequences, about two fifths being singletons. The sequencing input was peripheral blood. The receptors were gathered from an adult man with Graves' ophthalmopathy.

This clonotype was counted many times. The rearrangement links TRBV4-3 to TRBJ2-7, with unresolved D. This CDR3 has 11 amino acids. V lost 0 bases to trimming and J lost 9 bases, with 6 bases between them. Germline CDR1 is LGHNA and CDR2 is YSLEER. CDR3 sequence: CASSQEGWQYF. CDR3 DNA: TGCGCCAGCAGCCAAGAGGGTTGGCAGTACTTC.

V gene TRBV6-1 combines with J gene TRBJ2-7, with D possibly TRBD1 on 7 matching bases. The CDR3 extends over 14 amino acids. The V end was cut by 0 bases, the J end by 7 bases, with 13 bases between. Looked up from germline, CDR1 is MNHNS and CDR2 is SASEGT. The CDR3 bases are TGTGCCAGCAGTGAAGCGCAGGGGGGAGGTGAGCAGTACTTC. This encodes CASSEAQGGGEQYF.

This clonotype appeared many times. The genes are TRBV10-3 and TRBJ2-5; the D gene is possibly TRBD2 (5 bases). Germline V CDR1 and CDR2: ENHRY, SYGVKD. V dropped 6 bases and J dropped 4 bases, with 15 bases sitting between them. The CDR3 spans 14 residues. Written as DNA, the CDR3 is TGTGCCATCAGCCCCGGCGTCGAGGGAGAGACCCAGTACTTC. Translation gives CAISPGVEGETQYF.

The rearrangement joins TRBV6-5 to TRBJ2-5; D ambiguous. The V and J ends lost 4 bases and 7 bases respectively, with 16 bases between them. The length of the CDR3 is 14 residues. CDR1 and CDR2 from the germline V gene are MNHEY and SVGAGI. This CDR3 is CASSFYAGPGTQYF. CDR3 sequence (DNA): TGTGCCAGCAGTTTTTACGCTGGCCCAGGGACCCAGTACTTC.

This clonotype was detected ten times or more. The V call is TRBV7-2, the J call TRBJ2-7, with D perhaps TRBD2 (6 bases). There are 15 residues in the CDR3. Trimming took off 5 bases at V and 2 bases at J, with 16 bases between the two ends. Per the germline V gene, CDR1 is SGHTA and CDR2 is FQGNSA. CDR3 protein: CASSVRTGEAYEQYF. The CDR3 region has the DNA TGTGCCAGCAGCGTACGGACGGGGGAGGCCTACGAGCAGTACTTC.

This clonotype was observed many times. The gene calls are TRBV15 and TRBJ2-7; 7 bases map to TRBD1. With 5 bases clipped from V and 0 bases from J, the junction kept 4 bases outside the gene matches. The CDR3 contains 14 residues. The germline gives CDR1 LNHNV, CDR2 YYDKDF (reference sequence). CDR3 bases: TGTGCCACCAGCGCCGGGACAGCCTCCTACGAGCAGTACTTC. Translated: CATSAGTASYEQYF.

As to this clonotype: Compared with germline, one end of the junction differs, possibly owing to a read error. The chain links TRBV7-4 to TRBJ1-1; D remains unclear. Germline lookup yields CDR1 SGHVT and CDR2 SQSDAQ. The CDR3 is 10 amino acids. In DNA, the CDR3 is TGTGCCAGCAGTCAAGGCGGGCATATATTT. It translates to CASSQGGHIF.

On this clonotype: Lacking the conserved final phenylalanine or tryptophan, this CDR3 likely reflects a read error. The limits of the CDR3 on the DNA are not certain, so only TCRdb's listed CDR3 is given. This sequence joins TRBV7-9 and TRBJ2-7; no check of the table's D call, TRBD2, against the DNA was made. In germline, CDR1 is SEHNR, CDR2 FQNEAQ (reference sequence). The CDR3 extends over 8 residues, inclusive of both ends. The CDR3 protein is CASSPRAG.

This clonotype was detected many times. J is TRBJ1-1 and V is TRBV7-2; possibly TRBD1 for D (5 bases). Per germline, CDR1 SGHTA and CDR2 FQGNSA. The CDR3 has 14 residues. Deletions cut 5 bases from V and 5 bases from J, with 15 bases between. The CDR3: CASSTWTGGTEAFF. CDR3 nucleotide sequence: TGTGCCAGCAGCACCTGGACCGGGGGGACTGAAGCTTTCTTT.

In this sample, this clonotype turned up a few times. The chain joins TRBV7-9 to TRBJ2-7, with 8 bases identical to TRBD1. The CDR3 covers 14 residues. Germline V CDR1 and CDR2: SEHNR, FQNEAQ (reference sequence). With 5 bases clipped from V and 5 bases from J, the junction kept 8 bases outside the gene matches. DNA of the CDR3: TGTGCCAGCAGCCCCACCGGACAGGGAGACGAGCAGTACTTC. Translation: CASSPTGQGDEQYF.

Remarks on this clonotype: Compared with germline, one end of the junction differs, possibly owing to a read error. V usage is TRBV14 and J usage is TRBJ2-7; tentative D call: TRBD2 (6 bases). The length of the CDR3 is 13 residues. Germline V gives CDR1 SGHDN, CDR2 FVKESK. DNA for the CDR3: TGTGCCCGCAGCTACGGGGGTTACTACGAGCAGTACTTC. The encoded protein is CARSYGGYYEQYF.

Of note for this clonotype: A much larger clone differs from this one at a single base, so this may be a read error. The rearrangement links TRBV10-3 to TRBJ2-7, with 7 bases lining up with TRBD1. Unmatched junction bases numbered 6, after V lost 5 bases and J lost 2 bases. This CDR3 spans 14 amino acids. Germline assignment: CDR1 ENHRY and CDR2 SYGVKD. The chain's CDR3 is CAISYLGQTYEQYF. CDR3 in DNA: TGTGCCATCAGTTACCTGGGACAGACCTACGAGCAGTACTTC.

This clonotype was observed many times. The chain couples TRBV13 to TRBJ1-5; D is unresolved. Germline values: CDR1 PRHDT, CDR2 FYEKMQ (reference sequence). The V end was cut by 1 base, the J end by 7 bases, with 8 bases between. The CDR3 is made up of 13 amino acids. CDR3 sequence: CASSLARRQPQHF. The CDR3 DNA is TGTGCCAGCAGCTTAGCCAGGAGACAGCCCCAGCATTTT.

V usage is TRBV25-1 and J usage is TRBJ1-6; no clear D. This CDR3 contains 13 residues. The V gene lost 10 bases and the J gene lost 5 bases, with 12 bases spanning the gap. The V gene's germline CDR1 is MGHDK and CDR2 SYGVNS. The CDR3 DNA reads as TGTGCCACCTCGGGCAGTGATAATTCACCCCTCCACTTT. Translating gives CATSGSDNSPLHF.

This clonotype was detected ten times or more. The CDR3, as DNA: TGTGCCAGCAGCGTAGGTGGATTCGGGGAGCTGTTTTTT. Protein sequence: CASSVGGFGELFF. The chain recombines TRBV9 with TRBJ2-2, with unresolved D. CDR1 and CDR2 (germline): SGDLS, YYNGEE. The V end was cut by 0 bases, the J end by 7 bases, with 7 bases between. CDR3 length equals 13 residues.

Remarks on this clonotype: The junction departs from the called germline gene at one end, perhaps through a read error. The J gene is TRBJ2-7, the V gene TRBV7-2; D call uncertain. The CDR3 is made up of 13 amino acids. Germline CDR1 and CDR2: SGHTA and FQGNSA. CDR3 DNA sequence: TGTGTCAGCAGCTTAGTTCGTCAGGACGAGCAGTACTTC. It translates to CVSSLVRQDEQYF.

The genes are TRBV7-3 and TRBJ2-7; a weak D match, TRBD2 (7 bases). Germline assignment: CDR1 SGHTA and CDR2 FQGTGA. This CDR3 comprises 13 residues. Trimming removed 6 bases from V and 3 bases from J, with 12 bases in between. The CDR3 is CASSKGEGYEQYF. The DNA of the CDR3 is TGTGCCAGCAGTAAGGGGGAGGGCTACGAGCAGTACTTC.

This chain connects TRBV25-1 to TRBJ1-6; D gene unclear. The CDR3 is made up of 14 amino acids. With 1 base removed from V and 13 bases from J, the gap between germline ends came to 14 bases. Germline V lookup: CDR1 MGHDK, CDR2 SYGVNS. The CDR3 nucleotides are TGTGCCAGCAGTGAATTGGGCGGCAATCAGCCCCTCCACTTT. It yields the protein CASSELGGNQPLHF.

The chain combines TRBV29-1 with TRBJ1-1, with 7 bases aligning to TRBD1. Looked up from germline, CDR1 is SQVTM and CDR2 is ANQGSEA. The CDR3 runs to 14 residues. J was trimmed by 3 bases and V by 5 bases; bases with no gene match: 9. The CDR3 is CSVNRRGRYTEAFF. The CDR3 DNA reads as TGCAGCGTTAATAGAAGGGGGCGATACACTGAAGCTTTCTTT.

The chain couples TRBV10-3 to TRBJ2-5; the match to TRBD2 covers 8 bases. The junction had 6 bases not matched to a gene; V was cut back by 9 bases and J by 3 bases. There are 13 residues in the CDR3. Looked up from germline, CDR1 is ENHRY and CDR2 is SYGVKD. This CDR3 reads CAISGAEKETQYF. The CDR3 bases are TGTGCCATTAGCGGGGCGGAGAAAGAGACCCAGTACTTC.

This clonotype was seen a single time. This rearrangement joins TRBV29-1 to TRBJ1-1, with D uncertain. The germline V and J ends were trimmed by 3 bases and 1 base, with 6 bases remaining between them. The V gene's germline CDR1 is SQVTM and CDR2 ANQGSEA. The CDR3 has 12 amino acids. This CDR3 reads CSVDAQNTEAFF. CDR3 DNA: TGCAGCGTTGATGCCCAGAACACTGAAGCTTTCTTT.

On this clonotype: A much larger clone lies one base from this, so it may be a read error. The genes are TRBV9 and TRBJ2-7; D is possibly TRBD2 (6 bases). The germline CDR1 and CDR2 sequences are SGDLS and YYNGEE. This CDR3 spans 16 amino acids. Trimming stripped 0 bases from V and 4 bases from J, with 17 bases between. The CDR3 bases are TGTGCCAGCAGCGTAGGGGCTGGGGACGGGGGTTACGAGCAGTACTTC. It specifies CASSVGAGDGGYEQYF.

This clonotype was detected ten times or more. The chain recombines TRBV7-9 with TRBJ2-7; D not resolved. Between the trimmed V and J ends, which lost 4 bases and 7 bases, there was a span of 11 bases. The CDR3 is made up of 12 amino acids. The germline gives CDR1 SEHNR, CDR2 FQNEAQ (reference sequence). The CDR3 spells CASSYGRREQYF. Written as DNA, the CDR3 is TGTGCCAGCAGCTACGGACGCAGGGAGCAGTACTTC.

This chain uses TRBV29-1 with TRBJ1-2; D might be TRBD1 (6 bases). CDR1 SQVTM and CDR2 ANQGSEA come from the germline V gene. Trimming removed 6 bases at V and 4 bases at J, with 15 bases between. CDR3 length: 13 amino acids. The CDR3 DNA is TGCAGCGTGGATGGGGGGGCAAGCTATGGCTACACCTTC. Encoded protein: CSVDGGASYGYTF.

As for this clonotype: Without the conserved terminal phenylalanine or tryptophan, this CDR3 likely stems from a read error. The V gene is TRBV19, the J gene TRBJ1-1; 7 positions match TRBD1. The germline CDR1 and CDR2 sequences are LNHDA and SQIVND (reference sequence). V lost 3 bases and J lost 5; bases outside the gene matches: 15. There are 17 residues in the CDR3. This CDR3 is CASSIDPYRGRTTEAFS. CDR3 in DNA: TGTGCCAGTAGTATCGACCCCTACAGGGGTAGGACTACTGAAGCTTTCTCT.

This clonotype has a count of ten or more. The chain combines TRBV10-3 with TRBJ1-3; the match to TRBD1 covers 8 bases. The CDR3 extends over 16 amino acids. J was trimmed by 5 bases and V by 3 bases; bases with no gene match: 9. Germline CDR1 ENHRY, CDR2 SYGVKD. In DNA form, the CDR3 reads TGTGCCATCAGTGATGGGCAGGGGGCGTATAGAAACACCATATATTTT. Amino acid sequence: CAISDGQGAYRNTIYF.

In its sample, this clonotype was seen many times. This CDR3 is CASSPLRVNTEAFF. CDR3 nucleotide sequence: TGTGCCAGCAGCCCACTTAGAGTGAACACTGAAGCTTTCTTT. V and J are TRBV2 and TRBJ1-1; D is undetermined. Germline CDR1 reads SNHLY; CDR2 reads FYNNEI. This CDR3 contains 14 residues. V lost 6 bases to trimming and J lost 0 bases, with 11 bases between them.

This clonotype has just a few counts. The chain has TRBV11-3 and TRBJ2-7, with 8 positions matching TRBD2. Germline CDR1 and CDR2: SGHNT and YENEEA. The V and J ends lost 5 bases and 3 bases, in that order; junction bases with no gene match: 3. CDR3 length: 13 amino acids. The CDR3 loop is CASSETSVYEQYF. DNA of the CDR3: TGTGCCAGCAGCGAGACTAGCGTCTACGAGCAGTACTTC.

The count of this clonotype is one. CDR3 amino acids: CASRGQGAHGANVLTF. The CDR3 coding sequence is TGTGCCAGCAGGGGACAGGGGGCGCATGGGGCCAACGTCCTGACTTTC. The chain combines TRBV10-3 with TRBJ2-6; TRBD1 agrees at 12 bases. The length of the CDR3 is 16 residues. J lost 3 bases, V lost 10 bases, and 7 bases had no gene match. CDR1 and CDR2 (germline): ENHRY, SYGVKD.